Below, 3 T cell receptor beta chains from the same sample are listed, as sequenced in a study of molecular identifiers for immune sequencing clone quantification. TCRdb re-called the PCR reads through MiXCR, storing one row per CDR3 protein. This sample carries approximately 680,000 distinct CDR3 sequences, about 25% of them seen once, and the ten largest clones take 0.78%. Source material: naive CD8+ T cells from blood, with Jurkat cell RNA spiked in. As to subset: FACS-sorted CD8+CD4-CCR7+CD45RA+ naive T cells. These receptors originate from a human donor in good health. Some libraries in this study had Jurkat cell RNA spiked in.

CDR3 DNA sequence: TGTGCCAGCAGTTCCTCGACAAGGGGATGGACTGAAGCTTTCTTT. This gives the protein CASSSSTRGWTEAFF. The J gene is TRBJ1-1, the V gene TRBV27, with D possibly being TRBD1 (5 bases). CDR3 length: 15 residues. Germline-derived CDR1 and CDR2 are MNHEY and SMNVEV (reference sequence). The ends were cut back, 4 bases at V and 5 bases at J, with 17 bases in the middle.

The sample holds one count of this clonotype. This may stem from a read error, because a much larger clone lies one nucleotide away. V is TRBV2 and J is TRBJ1-4; 7 bases map to TRBD1. CDR3 size: 15 residues. The ends lost 6 bases at V and 3 bases at J; junction bases unmatched: 7. Germline CDR1 reads SNHLY; CDR2 reads FYNNEI. This CDR3 is CASSVYRGANEKLFF. CDR3 coding DNA: TGTGCCAGCAGCGTTTACAGGGGTGCTAATGAAAAACTGTTTTTT.

The table lists this clonotype with many counts. This chain uses TRBV28 with TRBJ2-3, with 11 nucleotides matching TRBD2. V shed 5 bases, J shed 2 bases, and the junction held 9 bases outside the gene matches. This CDR3 is built from 17 residues. Per germline, CDR1 MDHEN and CDR2 SYDVKM. CDR3 coding DNA: TGTGCCAGCAGTATCCTCGTAGCGGGAGGGCCCACAGATACGCAGTATTTT. Its protein product is CASSILVAGGPTDTQYF.